A single sample is the source of the 26 T cell receptor beta chains below, sequenced in a study of cytomegalovirus exposure and HLA in healthy donors. The PCR used 60 Vbeta and 13 Jbeta primers. Data came from immunoSEQ multiplex PCR; TCRdb stores just in-frame clones and leaves some out. The sample lists around 180,000 clones; roughly 71% were seen once. The material sequenced was PBMCs. These receptors were collected from a girl aged 5-17 years in good health and CMV-seronegative.

This clone occurred a few times. This sequence joins TRBV2 and TRBJ2-7, with TRBD1 matching 9 bases. The CDR3 runs to 14 residues. The germline V gene has CDR1 SNHLY and CDR2 FYNNEI. Unmatched junction bases numbered 11, after V lost 7 bases and J lost 7 bases. CDR3 residues: CASTHRTGDGEQYF. CDR3 coding DNA: TGTGCCAGCACCCACCGGACAGGGGATGGGGAGCAGTACTTC.

About this clone itself: Other DNA sequences in this specimen translate into the identical CDR3. J is TRBJ1-2 and V is TRBV27; TRBD1 might be the D (5 bases). CDR1 is MNHEY and CDR2 is SMNVEV in the germline V gene (reference sequence). V was cut by 3 bases and J by 3 bases, with 8 bases left in between. The CDR3 contains 13 residues. The CDR3 nucleotides are TGTGCCAGCAGTTTTGGCAGGGACTATGGCTACACCTTC. Its translation: CASSFGRDYGYTF.

The count of this clone is one. The chain uses TRBV7-9 and TRBJ2-2; TRBD2 is a possible D gene (6 bases). The V end lost 7 bases, the J end lost 0 bases, and 15 bases lay between the germline ends. CDR3 length: 16 residues. Germline CDR1 SEHNR, CDR2 FQNEAQ (reference sequence). CDR3 protein: CASTRDSRTNTGELFF. The CDR3 DNA is TGTGCCAGCACCAGGGACTCCCGAACGAACACCGGGGAGCTGTTTTTT. Full variable domain (remainder filled in from reference TRBV7-9 and TRBJ2-2): DTGVSQNPRHKITKRGQNVTFRCDPISEHNRLYWYRQTLGQGPEFLTYFQNEAQLEKSRLLSDRFSAERPKGSFSTLEIQRTEQGDSAMYLCASTRDSRTNTGELFFGEGSRLTVL.

The J gene is TRBJ1-6, the V gene TRBV19; D is unclear. The length of the CDR3 is 15 residues. Germline V gene data show CDR1 as LNHDA and CDR2 as SQIVND (reference sequence). The germline V and J ends were trimmed by 3 bases and 7 bases, with 13 bases remaining between them. The CDR3 loop is CASSMAGINNSPLHF. The CDR3 nucleotides are TGTGCCAGTAGTATGGCGGGGATTAACAATTCACCCCTCCACTTT.

The V gene is TRBV5-4, the J gene TRBJ1-4, with 9 bases that match TRBD1. CDR1 SGHNT and CDR2 YYREEE come from the germline V gene (reference sequence). V trimming: 0 bases; J trimming: 5 bases; junction bases outside the gene matches: 2. The CDR3 loop spans 15 amino acids. CDR3 bases: TGTGCCAGCAGCTTGGGGGGACAGGGAAATGAAAAACTGTTTTTT. Its translation is CASSLGGQGNEKLFF.

The V and J genes are TRBV7-9 and TRBJ2-7, with 12 bases fitting TRBD2. The CDR3 is 15 residues long. Germline assignment: CDR1 SEHNR and CDR2 FQNEAQ (reference sequence). Germline trimming cut 6 bases from V and 4 bases from J; bases unmatched to any gene: 7. The CDR3 nucleotides are TGTGCCAGCAGTCGACTAGCGGGGGAAATATACGAGCAGTACTTC. Residues: CASSRLAGEIYEQYF.

The rearrangement uses TRBV11-1 and TRBJ2-7; perhaps TRBD2 as D (6 bases). Germline CDR1 reads SGHAT; CDR2 reads FQDESV (reference sequence). The CDR3 length is 15 residues. Trimming pared 5 bases from V and 4 bases from J, leaving 18 bases between. The CDR3, as DNA: TGTGCCAGCAGCGCGCGCTGGGACTCTATTTACGAGCAGTACTTC. Protein sequence: CASSARWDSIYEQYF.

The chain couples TRBV29-1 to TRBJ2-2, with D possibly being TRBD1 (5 bases). The V end was cut by 4 bases, the J end by 6 bases, with 18 bases between. The CDR3 is 15 residues long. Germline CDR1 is SQVTM and CDR2 is ANQGSEA. The CDR3 DNA reads TGCAGCGTTGTGACTGGAGACAGTTTCTCCGGGGAGCTGTTTTTT. Translated: CSVVTGDSFSGELFF.

V and J are TRBV6-6 and TRBJ2-1, with D possibly being TRBD1 (6 bases). The CDR3 has 15 amino acids. Between the trimmed V and J ends, which lost 8 bases and 7 bases, there was a span of 21 bases. Per the germline V gene, CDR1 is MNHNY and CDR2 is SVGAGI (reference sequence). As DNA, the CDR3 is TGTGCCAGCCTCCCCGGAAGCCTGGGGACAAATGAGCAGTTCTTC. The encoded protein is CASLPGSLGTNEQFF.

The chain joins TRBV6-1 to TRBJ2-5; D might be TRBD2 (5 bases). This CDR3 has 14 amino acids. V gave up 6 bases and J gave up 2 bases, with 13 bases separating them. Germline CDR1 and CDR2: MNHNS and SASEGT. Here the CDR3 reads CASSLNRGQETQYF. The DNA for the CDR3 is TGTGCCAGCAGCCTTAACAGAGGGCAAGAGACCCAGTACTTC.

The CDR3 DNA sequence: TGTGCCAGCGGAAACTCGGGATGGGCTGAAGCTTTCTTT. Translation gives CASGNSGWAEAFF. The chain employs TRBV7-8 and TRBJ1-1; D is uncertain. The CDR3 contains 13 residues. Germline V CDR1 and CDR2: SGHVS, FQNEAQ. V lost 8 bases, J lost 6 bases, and 16 bases lay in between.

Concerning this clone: One end of the junction varies from germline; a read error may be responsible. This chain uses TRBV7-7 with TRBJ2-5; 9 bases fit TRBD2. Germline loops: CDR1 SSHAT, CDR2 FNYEAQ (reference sequence). The CDR3 runs 16 residues. The CDR3 protein is CASSLEMRGGQETQYF. The CDR3 region has the DNA TGTGCTAGCAGCTTAGAAATGCGGGGGGGTCAAGAGACCCAGTACTTC.

The chain employs TRBV27 and TRBJ2-5, with 7 nucleotides matching TRBD2. The ends lost 5 bases at V and 2 bases at J; junction bases unmatched: 8. Germline CDR1 and CDR2: MNHEY and SMNVEV (reference sequence). This CDR3 has 15 amino acids. Here the CDR3 reads CASSVLASGQETQYF. CDR3 DNA: TGTGCCAGCAGTGTGCTAGCTAGCGGACAAGAGACCCAGTACTTC.

The chain has TRBV5-1 and TRBJ2-2, with 9 bases identical to TRBD1. Germline V gene sequence: CDR1 SGHRS, CDR2 YFSETQ. The V segment lost 7 bases and the J segment 4 bases; nucleotides outside the gene matches: 5. This CDR3 comprises 14 residues. CDR3 sequence reads: CASAGTGRTGELFF. In nucleotides, the CDR3 is TGCGCCAGCGCCGGGACAGGGCGCACCGGGGAGCTGTTTTTT.

This sequence joins TRBV27 and TRBJ2-5, with D tentatively TRBD2 (7 bases). This CDR3 contains 15 residues. Per germline, CDR1 MNHEY and CDR2 SMNVEV (reference sequence). V dropped 4 bases and J dropped 2 bases, with 14 bases sitting between them. In DNA form, the CDR3 reads TGTGCCAGCAGTTCGGGGGGCCGGGTTCAAGAGACCCAGTACTTC. As protein: CASSSGGRVQETQYF.

The J gene is TRBJ2-3, the V gene TRBV7-3; 7 bases align to TRBD2. The junction had 5 bases not matched to a gene; V was cut back by 5 bases and J by 9 bases. Germline CDR1 reads SGHTA; CDR2 reads FQGTGA. CDR3 length: 12 residues. The CDR3: CASSENSGTQYF. CDR3 nucleotide sequence: TGTGCCAGCAGCGAGAATAGCGGGACGCAGTATTTT.

The chain joins TRBV18 to TRBJ2-5, with 7 bases aligning to TRBD2. This CDR3 is 13 amino acids long. Germline V gene lookup returns CDR1 KGHSH and CDR2 LQKENI. The V segment lost 10 bases and the J segment 4 bases; nucleotides outside the gene matches: 9. In DNA, the CDR3 is TGTGCCACGGAGCGGGGCGGGGGAGAGACCCAGTACTTC. This encodes CATERGGGETQYF.

The chain uses TRBV6-4 and TRBJ2-3, with D unresolved. V was shortened by 0 bases and J by 4 bases, with 8 bases between the two germline ends. The germline V gene has CDR1 MRHNA and CDR2 SNTAGT. This CDR3 is 14 amino acids long. The chain's CDR3 is CASSDSQLPDTQYF. CDR3 DNA: TGTGCCAGCAGTGACTCACAGTTGCCAGATACGCAGTATTTT.

The chain links TRBV9 to TRBJ1-1; tentatively, D is TRBD1 (5 bases). The CDR3 is 15 amino acids. Trimming stripped 4 bases from V and 3 bases from J, with 16 bases between. Per germline, CDR1 SGDLS and CDR2 YYNGEE. CDR3 amino acids: CASSPGGGVDTEAFF. In DNA, the CDR3 is TGTGCCAGCAGCCCGGGTGGGGGGGTTGACACTGAAGCTTTCTTT. Complete variable domain (other parts from reference TRBV9 and TRBJ1-1): DSGVTQTPKHLITATGQRVTLRCSPRSGDLSVYWYQQSLDQGLQFLIQYYNGEERAKGNILERFSAQQFPDLHSELNLSSLELGDSALYFCASSPGGGVDTEAFFGQGTRLTVV.

This rearrangement joins TRBV7-9 to TRBJ2-1; possible D gene TRBD2, 6 bases. Trimming took off 5 bases at V and 4 bases at J, with 18 bases between the two ends. Germline V gene lookup returns CDR1 SEHNR and CDR2 FQNEAQ (reference sequence). The CDR3 has 16 residues. The CDR3 sequence is CASSLISGVRYNEQFF. In DNA form, the CDR3 reads TGTGCCAGCAGCCTCATTAGCGGTGTCCGTTACAATGAGCAGTTCTTC. The full variable domain, rest sourced from reference TRBV7-9 and TRBJ2-1, is DTGVSQNPRHKITKRGQNVTFRCDPISEHNRLYWYRQTLGQGPEFLTYFQNEAQLEKSRLLSDRFSAERPKGSFSTLEIQRTEQGDSAMYLCASSLISGVRYNEQFFGPGTRLTVL.

This chain joins TRBV19 and TRBJ1-2; D gene ambiguous. V was clipped by 0 bases and J by 2 bases, with 10 bases between them. Germline-derived CDR1 and CDR2 are LNHDA and SQIVND (reference sequence). There are 15 residues in the CDR3. As DNA, the CDR3 is TGTGCCAGTAGTATAGACAGTTTCGGGAACTATGGCTACACCTTC. This encodes CASSIDSFGNYGYTF. Filled out from reference TRBV19 and TRBJ1-2, the complete variable domain reads DGGITQSPKYLFRKEGQNVTLSCEQNLNHDAMYWYRQDPGQGLRLIYYSQIVNDFQKGDIAEGYSVSREKKESFPLTVTSAQKNPTAFYLCASSIDSFGNYGYTFGSGTRLTVV.

The chain couples TRBV7-9 to TRBJ1-6; 8 positions agree with TRBD1. Germline loops: CDR1 SEHNR, CDR2 FQNEAQ (reference sequence). J gave up 3 bases and V 5 bases, and 9 bases lay outside the gene matches. CDR3 size: 17 residues. The CDR3 DNA sequence: TGTGCCAGCAGCCCGCTTCCGGGACAGGACTATAATTCACCCCTCCACTTT. It codes for CASSPLPGQDYNSPLHF.

The chain couples TRBV10-3 to TRBJ1-2, with TRBD1 matching 11 bases. The germline V gene encodes CDR1 ENHRY and CDR2 SYGVKD. The V gene end was trimmed by 4 bases and the J gene end by 1 base; junction bases not matched to a gene: 14. The CDR3 spans 19 residues. CDR3 DNA sequence: TGTGCCATCAGTGGGGACTCCGGGACAGGGGGGATGTTTAACTATGGCTACACCTTC. Translated, it gives CAISGDSGTGGMFNYGYTF.

The genes are TRBV7-9 and TRBJ2-5; 10 bases map to TRBD2. This CDR3 is 15 amino acids long. The V segment lost 5 bases and the J segment 3 bases; nucleotides outside the gene matches: 6. Germline assignment: CDR1 SEHNR and CDR2 FQNEAQ (reference sequence). The CDR3 spells CASSPRLAGEETQYF. In DNA, the CDR3 is TGTGCCAGCAGCCCCCGCCTAGCGGGGGAAGAGACCCAGTACTTC.

The J gene is TRBJ2-7, the V gene TRBV6-5, with 8 bases identical to TRBD2. The CDR3 length is 13 residues. The V and J ends lost 5 bases and 6 bases, in that order; junction bases with no gene match: 6. Per the germline V gene, CDR1 is MNHEY and CDR2 is SVGAGI. CDR3 loop: CASSPPGGLEQYF. The CDR3 nucleotides are TGTGCCAGCAGTCCCCCGGGAGGGCTCGAGCAGTACTTC.

The genes are TRBV10-3 and TRBJ2-2, with D possibly being TRBD1 (6 bases). This CDR3 spans 16 amino acids. Deletions cut 6 bases from V and 6 bases from J, with 20 bases between. Germline CDR1 ENHRY, CDR2 SYGVKD. The CDR3 reads CAIRTTGHPGSGELFF. The CDR3 nucleotides read TGTGCCATCAGGACGACGGGACACCCTGGGTCCGGGGAGCTGTTTTTT.